The rows below give T cell receptor beta chains drawn from one sample of a study of T cell repertoires in cytomegalovirus infection. Antigen specificity for these receptors is unknown. TCRdb processed the reads anew with MiXCR; each CDR3 protein has one entry. Among 380,000 or so distinct CDR3 sequences, around a third were seen once, and the ten largest hold about 14%. The sequencing used cultured PBMCs, collected from culture after CMV antigen stimulation. The origin of the receptors is a human donor in good health (CMV status not recorded). Some clones in this sample may be carry-over from other donors' samples. The CDR3 runs from the conserved cysteine through the conserved F or W. The order of the fields is CDR3 protein, CDR3 DNA, J gene, V gene, clone size, D gene, CDR3 length. A D gene is named only where the DNA matches it firmly. Clone size is shown for a subset of rows, as once, few, many or a class of expanded clone.

CASRSRGSATNEKLFF,TGTGCCAGCCGCTCGAGGGGGTCTGCAACAAATGAAAAACTGTTTTTT,TRBJ1-4,TRBV19,.,.,16
CSARVAGGIYEQYF,TGCAGTGCTAGAGTAGCGGGAGGGATCTACGAGCAGTACTTC,TRBJ2-7,TRBV20-1,.,TRBD2,14
CASRRDRVSSEAFF,TGCGCCAGCAGACGGGACAGGGTATCGTCTGAAGCTTTCTTT,TRBJ1-1,TRBV4-1,.,TRBD1,14
CASSASPYRMGQGNNEQYF,TGTGCCAGCAGTGCAAGCCCTTACCGAATGGGACAGGGGAACAACGAGCAGTACTTC,TRBJ2-7,TRBV6-1,few,TRBD1,19
CASSPEAHSGNTIYF,TGTGCCAGCAGCCCTGAGGCTCACTCTGGAAACACCATATATTTT,TRBJ1-3,TRBV9,.,.,15
CASSPRTSAHNEQFF,TGTGCCAGCAGCCCTCGGACTAGCGCCCACAATGAGCAGTTCTTC,TRBJ2-1,TRBV7-2,few,TRBD2,15
CASSGGGLAIAYEQYF,TGTGCCAGCAGCGGGGGGGGACTAGCGATTGCCTACGAGCAGTACTTC,TRBJ2-7,TRBV28,few,TRBD2,16
CASSLRAGRGLSQYF,TGTGCCAGCAGCTTAAGGGCCGGCAGGGGGCTATCCCAGTACTTC,TRBJ2-5,TRBV7-2,.,TRBD1,15
CASRRTVGADTQYF,TGTGCCAGCAGGAGGACGGTGGGGGCTGATACGCAGTATTTT,TRBJ2-3,TRBV25-1,.,.,14
CASSEDPGLVSEQFF,TGTGCCAGCAGTGAAGATCCGGGACTAGTTTCTGAGCAGTTCTTC,TRBJ2-1,TRBV2,.,TRBD2,15
CASGDRNPDYGYTF,TGCGCCAGCGGGGATAGGAATCCTGACTATGGCTACACCTTC,TRBJ1-2,TRBV5-1,.,.,14